Below are 17 T cell receptor beta chains sequenced from a single sample in a study of beta chain features in type 1 diabetes. Points from the study as a whole: Within each of all four CD4+ subsets, Type 1 diabetes patients had TCRB CDR3s that were moderately but significantly shorter.

cDNA synthesis used the whole RNA isolate, giving expressed TCRB sequences. Repertoires were generated with immunoSEQ multiplex PCR, while TCRdb's copy carries only in-frame clones and drops some. This table has hundreds of thousands of clones, about 12% appearing once. Their cognate antigens are unknown. Sequences were obtained from naive CD4+ T cells from blood. Receptors were obtained from a young woman with type 1 diabetes.

This clone was detected only a few times. This rearrangement joins TRBV30 to TRBJ2-5; a possible D gene is TRBD1 (5 bases). The DNA matches TRBJ2-7 better at its end, which makes the J call doubtful. The germline V gene encodes CDR1 GTSNPN and CDR2 SVGIG (reference sequence). The CDR3 runs 13 residues. CDR3 nucleotides: TGTGCCTGGAGTGTAGGGGTTTGGAACGAGCAGTACTTC. Translating gives CAWSVGVWNEQYF.

This clone was seen a few times. V gene TRBV6-1 combines with J gene TRBJ1-2; D uncertain. Trimming left V 7 bases short and J 2 bases short, with 11 bases between. Germline V gene sequence: CDR1 MNHNS, CDR2 SASEGT. This CDR3 has 13 amino acids. This CDR3 is CASMIWENYGYTF. The DNA of the CDR3 is TGTGCCAGCATGATCTGGGAGAACTATGGCTACACCTTC.

This clone occurred a few times. The CDR3 sequence is CASSLGVNEQFF. CDR3 in DNA: TGTGCCAGCAGCTTGGGTGTAAATGAGCAGTTCTTC. The chain links TRBV5-4 to TRBJ2-1; D unclear. The CDR3 extends over 12 amino acids. V gave up 0 bases and J gave up 7 bases, with 5 bases separating them. Germline V gene lookup returns CDR1 SGHNT and CDR2 YYREEE (reference sequence). Variable domain in full (rest from reference TRBV5-4 and TRBJ2-1): ETGVTQSPTHLIKTRGQQVTLRCSSQSGHNTVSWYQQALGQGPQFIFQYYREEENGRGNFPPRFSGLQFPNYSSELNVNALELDDSALYLCASSLGVNEQFFGPGTRLTVL.

CDR3 in amino acids: CASSPRGAGGNNEQFF. CDR3 sequence (DNA): TGTGCCAGCTCACCACGAGGGGCAGGGGGCAACAATGAGCAGTTCTTC. The V gene is TRBV18, the J gene TRBJ2-1, with 8 bases matching TRBD1. This CDR3 spans 16 amino acids. V trimming: 1 base; J trimming: 5 bases; junction bases outside the gene matches: 7. Germline-derived CDR1 and CDR2 are KGHSH and LQKENI.

This clone was seen a few times. The genes are TRBV19 and TRBJ2-1, with D possibly matching TRBD2 (5 bases). CDR3 length: 13 residues. Looked up from germline, CDR1 is LNHDA and CDR2 is SQIVND (reference sequence). The V end was cut by 7 bases, the J end by 8 bases, with 15 bases between. The DNA for the CDR3 is TGTGCCAGTAATCTTGGAGGCTTCTATGAGCAGTTCTTC. Translating gives CASNLGGFYEQFF.

This clone has a handful of counts. The gene calls are TRBV5-1 and TRBJ2-7; D may be TRBD1 (5 bases). Trimming pared 0 bases from V and 4 bases from J, leaving 8 bases between. The CDR3 has 13 amino acids. The germline CDR1 and CDR2 sequences are SGHRS and YFSETQ. The DNA of the CDR3 is TGCGCCAGCAGCTTGGGACAGAGATACGAGCAGTACTTC. It is translated as CASSLGQRYEQYF.

This clone turned up a few times. The DNA for the CDR3 is TGTGCCTGGGCGGGACTAGCCAAAAACATTCAGTACTTC. This translates into CAWAGLAKNIQYF. The chain employs TRBV30 and TRBJ2-4; TRBD2 is a possible D gene (6 bases). This CDR3 has 13 amino acids. Germline CDR1 GTSNPN, CDR2 SVGIG (reference sequence). V was pared by 5 bases and J by 0 bases, with 8 bases between.

This clone was seen a few times. This chain connects TRBV9 to TRBJ1-2; tentative D call: TRBD1 (5 bases). The CDR3 consists of 14 residues. CDR1 is SGDLS, CDR2 YYNGEE, per germline. Trimming left V 4 bases short and J 7 bases short, with 17 bases between. CDR3 DNA: TGTGCCAGCAGCCCGAGAGACGTGACAGCTGGCTACACCTTC. The encoded protein is CASSPRDVTAGYTF.

V gene TRBV9 combines with J gene TRBJ2-3, with a possible D match to TRBD1 (6 bases). Trimming stripped 8 bases from V and 2 bases from J, with 18 bases between. The CDR3 has 15 residues. Germline values: CDR1 SGDLS, CDR2 YYNGEE. The CDR3 coding sequence is TGTGCCAGTAAAATGGGGGACATTAACACAGATACGCAGTATTTT. Translated: CASKMGDINTDTQYF.

The V call is TRBV5-1, the J call TRBJ2-7; tentatively, D is TRBD2 (5 bases). The CDR3 is made up of 13 amino acids. Germline lookup yields CDR1 SGHRS and CDR2 YFSETQ. Trimming took off 1 base at V and 3 bases at J, with 8 bases between the two ends. DNA for the CDR3: TGCGCCAGCAGCTTGACGGGGTACTACGAGCAGTACTTC. It specifies CASSLTGYYEQYF.

This chain connects TRBV7-2 to TRBJ2-4; 8 bases match TRBD1. Germline V lookup: CDR1 SGHTA, CDR2 FQGNSA. V lost 4 bases to trimming and J lost 7 bases; unmatched junction nucleotides: 12. This CDR3 is built from 16 residues. The CDR3 DNA follows: TGTGCCAGCAGCTCCACCGGGACAGGATTCGGGAACATTCAGTACTTC. Amino acid sequence: CASSSTGTGFGNIQYF.

Only a few counts were recorded for this clone. The chain links TRBV11-2 to TRBJ1-2, with TRBD1 matching 7 bases. J was trimmed by 5 bases and V by 4 bases; bases with no gene match: 7. Germline values: CDR1 SGHAT, CDR2 FQNNGV. The CDR3 runs to 14 residues. CDR3 amino acids: CASSSYRGRYGYTF. In DNA, the CDR3 is TGTGCCAGCAGCTCGTACAGGGGACGTTATGGCTACACCTTC.

The V gene is TRBV29-1, the J gene TRBJ1-1; D possibly corresponds to TRBD1 (6 bases). Between the trimmed V and J ends, which lost 2 bases and 2 bases, there was a span of 12 bases. Germline CDR1 reads SQVTM; CDR2 reads ANQGSEA. The CDR3 runs to 14 residues. The CDR3 sequence is CSVESGTTNTEAFF. The CDR3 DNA is TGCAGCGTTGAATCCGGGACAACCAACACTGAAGCTTTCTTT.

This clone was counted only a few times. The chain combines TRBV19 with TRBJ2-7; D remains unclear. V was shortened by 4 bases and J by 2 bases, with 12 bases between the two germline ends. The CDR3 length is 14 residues. CDR1 is LNHDA, CDR2 SQIVND, per germline (reference sequence). CDR3 DNA sequence: TGTGCCAGTAGTAAAATGTCCTCTACCTACGAGCAGTACTTC. Translated, it gives CASSKMSSTYEQYF.

J is TRBJ2-5 and V is TRBV6-6; weak D call: TRBD1 (5 bases). From germline, CDR1 is MNHNY and CDR2 SVGAGI (reference sequence). V was shortened by 0 bases and J by 5 bases, with 10 bases between the two germline ends. The CDR3 is 14 amino acids. DNA for the CDR3: TGTGCCAGCAGTTACTCGGCCAGGGTGGAGACCCAGTACTTC. This codes for CASSYSARVETQYF.

The chain has TRBV11-2 and TRBJ2-7, with D possibly being TRBD1 (6 bases). CDR1 and CDR2 from the germline V gene are SGHAT and FQNNGV. Trimming stripped 1 base from V and 3 bases from J, with 10 bases between. This CDR3 has 14 residues. Here the CDR3 reads CASSLALQGYEQYF. CDR3 DNA: TGTGCCAGCAGCTTAGCCTTACAGGGCTACGAGCAGTACTTC.

This clone has more than one count but fewer than ten. The V call is TRBV27, the J call TRBJ2-1; 7 bases fit TRBD2. V gave up 6 bases and J gave up 5 bases; unmatched junction bases: 1. Looked up from germline, CDR1 is MNHEY and CDR2 is SMNVEV (reference sequence). This CDR3 comprises 12 residues. The DNA of the CDR3 is TGTGCCAGCAGGGGAGGGGACAATGAGCAGTTCTTC. Its translation is CASRGGDNEQFF.